The next 22 T cell receptor beta chains were all read from a single sample in a study of cytomegalovirus exposure and HLA in healthy donors (dated by TCRdb to the late 2010s). Libraries were built with the immunoSEQ multiplex PCR assay. For the multiplex PCR, a mixture combining 60 forward primers for TCR Vbeta segments and 13 reverse primers for TCR Jbeta segments was used. The immuneACCESS repertoire file appears here via TCRdb, limited to in-frame rearrangements. These files lack a portion of the clones; in checked studies, under half of the deficit traces to unresolved V genes, and the cause of the others is not known. This sample is represented by some 140,000 clones; 80% of them were singletons. Roughly 1.2% of the sample rests with the top ten. What was sequenced was PBMCs. The receptors come from a male donor in good health and CMV-seropositive.

The V gene is TRBV7-6, the J gene TRBJ2-5, with TRBD1 identical over 9 bases. The CDR3 is made up of 14 amino acids. CDR1 is SGHVS, CDR2 FNYEAQ, per germline. J was trimmed by 4 bases and V by 5 bases; bases with no gene match: 5. The CDR3: CASSQGQGGETQYF. Written as DNA, the CDR3 is TGTGCCAGCAGCCAGGGACAGGGAGGAGAGACCCAGTACTTC. The entire variable domain, with the rest obtained from reference TRBV7-6 and TRBJ2-5, is as follows: GAGVSQSPRYKVTKRGQDVALRCDPISGHVSLYWYRQALGQGPEFLTYFNYEAQQDKSGLPNDRFSAERPEGSISTLTIQRTEQRDSAMYRCASSQGQGGETQYFGPGTRLLVL.

The chain is built from TRBV6-5 and TRBJ2-2; D gene unclear. The ends were cut back, 2 bases at V and 3 bases at J, with 7 bases in the middle. This CDR3 has 14 residues. CDR1 and CDR2 from the germline V gene are MNHEY and SVGAGI. This chain's CDR3 is CASSYGTYTGELFF. Written as DNA, the CDR3 is TGTGCCAGCAGTTACGGCACATACACCGGGGAGCTGTTTTTT.

The gene calls are TRBV4-3 and TRBJ2-3, with 9 bases fitting TRBD2. The germline V gene encodes CDR1 LGHNA and CDR2 YSLEER. Germline trimming cut 2 bases from V and 2 bases from J; bases unmatched to any gene: 11. This CDR3 is 18 amino acids long. The CDR3 loop reads CASSQNGAGGPSTDTQYF. CDR3 bases: TGCGCCAGCAGCCAAAATGGGGCGGGAGGGCCTTCCACAGATACGCAGTATTTT.

This clone was seen just once. The V and J genes are TRBV5-1 and TRBJ2-1; a possible D gene is TRBD2 (5 bases). Germline V gives CDR1 SGHRS, CDR2 YFSETQ. The V gene lost 7 bases and the J gene lost 4 bases, with 15 bases spanning the gap. CDR3 size: 14 residues. The CDR3, as DNA: TGCGCCAGCTCCCAAGGCGGGCAGTACAATGAGCAGTTCTTC. It specifies CASSQGGQYNEQFF.

This clone was seen just once. This sequence joins TRBV19 and TRBJ1-5; 12 bases map to TRBD1. From germline, CDR1 is LNHDA and CDR2 SQIVND (reference sequence). Trimming took 4 bases from V and 1 from J; bases not matched to a gene: 11. The CDR3 consists of 19 residues. The CDR3 nucleotides are TGTGCCAGTAGTACGAAGGCCGGGACAGGGGGCTGGAGCAATCAGCCCCAGCATTTT. It yields the protein CASSTKAGTGGWSNQPQHF.

This clone was seen once. This chain uses TRBV6-1 with TRBJ1-5; D perhaps matches TRBD1 (5 bases). Germline V gene sequence: CDR1 MNHNS, CDR2 SASEGT. The CDR3 loop spans 17 amino acids. Trimming removed 4 bases from V and 2 bases from J, with 18 bases in between. The CDR3 DNA reads TGTGCCAGCAGTGGGTGGCAGGGCCTGGATGGCAATCAGCCCCAGCATTTT. Amino acid sequence: CASSGWQGLDGNQPQHF.

The CDR3 sequence is CASSVGRYQGETQYF. CDR3 nucleotide sequence: TGTGCCAGCAGCGTAGGGAGATACCAGGGAGAGACCCAGTACTTC. The chain uses TRBV9 and TRBJ2-5; D perhaps matches TRBD1 (5 bases). The germline V and J ends were trimmed by 0 bases and 4 bases, with 13 bases remaining between them. This CDR3 region has 15 residues. Per the germline V gene, CDR1 is SGDLS and CDR2 is YYNGEE.

V gene TRBV7-9 combines with J gene TRBJ2-7, with 10 bases fitting TRBD1. CDR1 SEHNR and CDR2 FQNEAQ come from the germline V gene (reference sequence). The J segment lost 0 bases and the V segment lost 4 bases, leaving 15 bases of the junction unmatched. This CDR3 region has 19 residues. The DNA of the CDR3 is TGTGCCAGCAGCTCACTGGCCGGGACAGGGGCCCTTTCCTCCTACGAGCAGTACTTC. It encodes CASSSLAGTGALSSYEQYF. The full variable domain, in which reference TRBV7-9 and TRBJ2-7 provide the parts outside the CDR3, is DTGVSQNPRHKITKRGQNVTFRCDPISEHNRLYWYRQTLGQGPEFLTYFQNEAQLEKSRLLSDRFSAERPKGSFSTLEIQRTEQGDSAMYLCASSSLAGTGALSSYEQYFGPGTRLTVT.

This clone was counted between two and nine times. The chain has TRBV29-1 and TRBJ2-5; D is ambiguous. From germline, CDR1 is SQVTM and CDR2 ANQGSEA. With 4 bases removed from V and 5 bases from J, the gap between germline ends came to 11 bases. This CDR3 spans 12 amino acids. The CDR3 here is CSVGRVLETQYF. The CDR3, as DNA: TGCAGCGTTGGTCGGGTCCTGGAGACCCAGTACTTC.

V and J are TRBV27 and TRBJ1-1; TRBD1 matches 8 bases. This CDR3 contains 14 residues. The V segment lost 6 bases and the J segment 3 bases; nucleotides outside the gene matches: 6. The germline CDR1 and CDR2 sequences are MNHEY and SMNVEV (reference sequence). DNA for the CDR3: TGTGCCAGCAGATGGGGACAGGACTACACTGAAGCTTTCTTT. Translating it yields CASRWGQDYTEAFF.

The gene calls are TRBV19 and TRBJ2-1; 8 bases fit TRBD2. Germline V gene data show CDR1 as LNHDA and CDR2 as SQIVND (reference sequence). The V gene end was trimmed by 1 base and the J gene end by 10 bases; junction bases not matched to a gene: 6. The CDR3 loop spans 14 amino acids. The CDR3 reads CASSIAGGHAEQFF. The DNA of the CDR3 is TGTGCCAGTAGTATAGCGGGAGGGCACGCCGAGCAGTTCTTC.

This chain joins TRBV28 and TRBJ1-5; TRBD1 is a possible D gene (5 bases). Trimming took off 6 bases at V and 7 bases at J, with 13 bases between the two ends. Germline CDR1 reads MDHEN; CDR2 reads SYDVKM. This CDR3 has 13 amino acids. CDR3 region: CASRVGLRQPQHF. For the CDR3, the DNA is TGTGCCAGCAGGGTGGGGCTTCGACAGCCCCAGCATTTT. The variable domain in full, with the rest retrieved from reference TRBV28 and TRBJ1-5, is DVKVTQSSRYLVKRTGEKVFLECVQDMDHENMFWYRQDPGLGLRLIYFSYDVKMKEKGDIPEGYSVSREKKERFSLILESASTNQTSMYLCASRVGLRQPQHFGDGTRLSIL.

This clone turned up a few times. For the CDR3, the DNA is TGTGCCAGCACCCCGGAGGGTTTTACCTCTGGAAACACCATATATTTT. Translating gives CASTPEGFTSGNTIYF. The chain is built from TRBV9 and TRBJ1-3; D unclear. CDR1 and CDR2 (germline): SGDLS, YYNGEE. The CDR3 runs to 16 residues. V dropped 6 bases and J dropped 0 bases, with 16 bases sitting between them.

This chain joins TRBV21-1 and TRBJ2-2; the tabulated D call, TRBD2, remains unverified against the DNA. TRBV21-1 is deemed a pseudogene. The CDR3 runs to 17 residues. The CDR3 is CASSNISKLAGYGELFF. The CDR3 nucleotides are TGTGCCAGCAGCAATATTTCCAAGCTAGCGGGGTACGGGGAGCTGTTTTTT.

The chain joins TRBV6-1 to TRBJ1-3, with unresolved D. CDR3 length: 13 amino acids. Germline V CDR1 and CDR2: MNHNS, SASEGT. V lost 6 bases, J lost 1 base, and 7 bases lay in between. The CDR3 spells CASRTTSGNTIYF. As DNA, the CDR3 is TGTGCCAGCAGGACAACATCTGGAAACACCATATATTTT.

Only one count was recorded for this clone. The CDR3 reads CASRNLADTQYF. CDR3 nucleotides: TGTGCCAGCAGAAATTTAGCAGATACGCAGTATTTT. This chain uses TRBV6-1 with TRBJ2-3; D not resolved. CDR3 length: 12 residues. From germline, CDR1 is MNHNS and CDR2 SASEGT. Trimming shortened V by 6 bases and J by 4 bases, and 8 bases separated the two germline ends.

Points on this clone: Additional DNA sequences in this sample encode the identical CDR3. The gene calls are TRBV30 and TRBJ2-7; 7 bases align to TRBD2. The CDR3 consists of 14 residues. Germline assignment: CDR1 GTSNPN and CDR2 SVGIG (reference sequence). After removal of 6 bases from V and 0 bases from J, the junction contained 8 bases not matched to a gene. CDR3 region: CACQGEGSSYEQYF. CDR3 bases: TGTGCCTGTCAAGGGGAGGGGAGCTCCTACGAGCAGTACTTC.

V is TRBV2 and J is TRBJ2-5; 11 nucleotides line up with TRBD2. The CDR3 is 18 amino acids. J gave up 3 bases and V 0 bases, and 9 bases lay outside the gene matches. Germline V gene lookup returns CDR1 SNHLY and CDR2 FYNNEI. CDR3 sequence (DNA): TGTGCCAGCAGTGAAGCCCTTCGACTAGCGGGGCTGAAAGAGACCCAGTACTTC. This translates into CASSEALRLAGLKETQYF. Supplemented by reference TRBV2 and TRBJ2-5, the full variable domain reads EPEVTQTPSHQVTQMGQEVILRCVPISNHLYFYWYRQILGQKVEFLVSFYNNEISEKSEIFDDQFSVERPDGSNFTLKIRSTKLEDSAMYFCASSEALRLAGLKETQYFGPGTRLLVL.

The rearrangement joins TRBV5-4 to TRBJ2-7; 11 bases agree with TRBD2. Germline V lookup: CDR1 SGHNT, CDR2 YYREEE (reference sequence). Trimming removed 2 bases from V and 3 bases from J; junction bases left unmatched: 4. The CDR3 is 15 residues long. The CDR3 DNA is TGTGCCAGCAGCTTAATAGCGGGAGGGCTCTACGAGCAGTACTTC. Protein sequence: CASSLIAGGLYEQYF.

This rearrangement joins TRBV19 to TRBJ1-3; perhaps TRBD1 as D (6 bases). Trimming shortened V by 3 bases and J by 2 bases, and 14 bases separated the two germline ends. The length of the CDR3 is 16 residues. Germline loops: CDR1 LNHDA, CDR2 SQIVND (reference sequence). The CDR3 DNA reads TGTGCCAGTAGTATTGGTGGCAGGGGAACTGGAAACACCATATATTTT. Translated: CASSIGGRGTGNTIYF.

V and J are TRBV5-4 and TRBJ2-3; 10 bases map to TRBD1. The CDR3 is 15 residues long. Losses at the gene ends were 0 bases for V and 11 bases for J; bases not matched to a gene: 9. Germline values: CDR1 SGHNT, CDR2 YYREEE (reference sequence). The CDR3 spells CASSLDSGQGRGQYF. The DNA of the CDR3 is TGTGCCAGCAGCTTGGATTCGGGACAGGGGCGTGGGCAGTATTTT.

This clone appeared once. The chain links TRBV9 to TRBJ2-1; TRBD2 matches 14 bases. J gave up 8 bases and V 0 bases, and 4 bases lay outside the gene matches. Germline V gene data show CDR1 as SGDLS and CDR2 as YYNGEE. The CDR3 is 16 amino acids. The CDR3: CASSVARGLAGDEQFF. The DNA for the CDR3 is TGTGCCAGCAGCGTAGCTAGGGGACTAGCGGGAGATGAGCAGTTCTTC.